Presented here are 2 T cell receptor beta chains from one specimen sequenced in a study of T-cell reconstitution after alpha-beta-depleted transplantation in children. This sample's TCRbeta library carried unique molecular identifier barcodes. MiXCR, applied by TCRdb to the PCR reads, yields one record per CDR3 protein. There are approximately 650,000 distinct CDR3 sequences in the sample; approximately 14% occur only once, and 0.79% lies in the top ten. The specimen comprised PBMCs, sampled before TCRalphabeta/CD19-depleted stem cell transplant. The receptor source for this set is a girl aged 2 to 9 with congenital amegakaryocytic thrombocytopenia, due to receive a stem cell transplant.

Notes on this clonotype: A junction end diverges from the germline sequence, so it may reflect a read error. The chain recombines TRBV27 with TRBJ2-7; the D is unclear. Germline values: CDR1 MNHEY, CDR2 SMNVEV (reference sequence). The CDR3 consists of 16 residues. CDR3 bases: TGTGCCTGCAGTTTCAGGCCATTCGCCACTATGTTCGAGCAGTACTTC. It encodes CACSFRPFATMFEQYF.

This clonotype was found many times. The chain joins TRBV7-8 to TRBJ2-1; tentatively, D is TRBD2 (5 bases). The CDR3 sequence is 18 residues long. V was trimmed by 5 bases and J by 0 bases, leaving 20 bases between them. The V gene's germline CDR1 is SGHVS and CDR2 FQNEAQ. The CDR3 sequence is CASSTSGGSWSSYNEQFF. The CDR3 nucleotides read TGTGCCAGCAGCACAAGCGGTGGTAGCTGGAGCTCCTACAATGAGCAGTTCTTC.